The 20 T cell receptor beta chains presented below share a single source sample, sequenced in a study of blood T cell repertoires in COVID-19. Data came from immunoSEQ multiplex PCR; TCRdb stores just in-frame clones and leaves some out. The repertoire consists of about 78,000 clones, with roughly nine tenths occurring once and the leading ten covering about 5%. The sequenced material came from peripheral blood. The source of these receptors is a man aged 45-65 years with active or convalescent COVID-19.

The chain has TRBV3-1 (or the pseudogene TRBV3-2) and TRBJ1-1, with a tentative D call TRBD1 (6 bases). V lost 3 bases and J 4 bases, leaving 15 bases between the germline ends. The CDR3 spans 15 residues. Germline assignment: CDR1 LGHDT and CDR2 YNNKEL (reference sequence). CDR3 coding DNA: TGTGCCAGCAGCCATGTCCAGGGAGGGGGCACTGAAGCTTTCTTT. This translates into CASSHVQGGGTEAFF.

V and J are TRBV6-5 and TRBJ2-1, with D tentatively TRBD2 (5 bases). CDR1 MNHEY and CDR2 SVGAGI come from the germline V gene. The CDR3 totals 15 residues. Trimming left V 6 bases short and J 0 bases short, with 12 bases between. This CDR3 is CASSSLGGSYNEQFF. CDR3 in DNA: TGTGCCAGCAGCTCCCTAGGAGGCTCCTACAATGAGCAGTTCTTC.

This clone was detected only a few times. The chain uses TRBV20-1 and TRBJ1-3; D gene unclear. CDR1 and CDR2 (germline): DFQATT, SNEGSKA (reference sequence). Trimming pared 3 bases from V and 5 bases from J, leaving 8 bases between. The CDR3 is 12 amino acids. CDR3 amino acids: CSASTERNTIYF. For the CDR3, the DNA is TGCAGTGCTAGTACGGAGCGAAACACCATATATTTT.

This clone has just one count. The rearrangement uses TRBV2 and TRBJ2-7; possibly TRBD2 for D (5 bases). CDR3 length: 12 amino acids. V lost 3 bases to trimming and J lost 3 bases, with 6 bases between them. Germline V gene data show CDR1 as SNHLY and CDR2 as FYNNEI. CDR3 DNA: TGTGCCAGCAGTGAGGGGAGCTACGAGCAGTACTTC. Translation gives CASSEGSYEQYF.

The V and J genes are TRBV24-1 and TRBJ1-2; D not resolved. V lost 2 bases and J lost 2, with 8 bases in between. This CDR3 has 14 residues. Germline V CDR1 and CDR2: KGHDR, SFDVKD. CDR3 bases: TGTGCCACCAGTGATTACACCATAAACTATGGCTACACCTTC. Protein product: CATSDYTINYGYTF.

A single count supports this clone. J is TRBJ2-3 and V is TRBV7-8; TRBD2 might be the D (5 bases). The V end was cut by 4 bases, the J end by 2 bases, with 16 bases between. The CDR3 runs to 16 residues. Germline V gives CDR1 SGHVS, CDR2 FQNEAQ. CDR3 protein: CASSSRPPGNTDTQYF. The CDR3 DNA sequence: TGTGCCAGCAGCTCCCGTCCCCCCGGGAACACAGATACGCAGTATTTT.

The V and J genes are TRBV7-9 and TRBJ2-7; 9 positions match TRBD1. Germline V gene data show CDR1 as SEHNR and CDR2 as FQNEAQ (reference sequence). This CDR3 spans 14 amino acids. V lost 3 bases to trimming and J lost 6 bases; unmatched junction nucleotides: 6. The CDR3 reads CASSLGQGKSEQYF. In DNA form, the CDR3 reads TGTGCCAGCAGCTTGGGACAGGGTAAGAGCGAGCAGTACTTC.

The rearrangement uses TRBV6-1 and TRBJ2-1, with a possible D match to TRBD2 (7 bases). Germline V lookup: CDR1 MNHNS, CDR2 SASEGT. Trimming pared 4 bases from V and 9 bases from J, leaving 22 bases between. This CDR3 region has 16 residues. The CDR3 region has the DNA TGTGCCAGCAGTGGGGAGGGGGGCGCTGGGTTAGGTGAGCAGTTCTTC. Amino acids: CASSGEGGAGLGEQFF.

The rearrangement links TRBV5-5 to TRBJ2-7; a weak D match, TRBD2 (6 bases). V lost 0 bases and J 9 bases, leaving 10 bases between the germline ends. The CDR3 spans 12 residues. Looked up from germline, CDR1 is SGHKS and CDR2 is YYEKEE (reference sequence). In DNA, the CDR3 is TGTGCCAGCAGCTTGGAGGCGCGGGGGCAGTACTTC. Protein: CASSLEARGQYF.

This rearrangement joins TRBV6-5 to TRBJ1-4; 7 bases align to TRBD1. CDR1 MNHEY and CDR2 SVGAGI come from the germline V gene. V gave up 6 bases and J gave up 2 bases; unmatched junction bases: 3. The CDR3 totals 14 residues. The CDR3 protein is CASSTGVTNEKLFF. The CDR3, as DNA: TGTGCCAGCAGCACAGGGGTGACTAATGAAAAACTGTTTTTT.

V usage is TRBV30 and J usage is TRBJ1-2; 9 positions match TRBD1. CDR3 length: 15 residues. V dropped 1 base and J dropped 3; count of bases not matched to a gene: 6. The germline V gene encodes CDR1 GTSNPN and CDR2 SVGIG (reference sequence). CDR3 protein: CAWSAQGAQDYGYTF. CDR3 DNA sequence: TGTGCCTGGAGTGCACAGGGGGCGCAGGACTATGGCTACACCTTC.

V usage is TRBV9 and J usage is TRBJ1-2; 7 positions agree with TRBD1. This CDR3 comprises 15 residues. V was clipped by 4 bases and J by 5 bases; unmatched bases: 11. Germline loops: CDR1 SGDLS, CDR2 YYNGEE. The CDR3 DNA is TGTGCCAGCAGCTCCCGGGACAGATCTTTTTATGGCTACACCTTC. As protein: CASSSRDRSFYGYTF.

The V and J genes are TRBV7-8 and TRBJ1-1, with 7 bases identical to TRBD1. J gave up 5 bases and V 7 bases, and 7 bases lay outside the gene matches. Per germline, CDR1 SGHVS and CDR2 FQNEAQ. The CDR3 is 13 residues long. DNA for the CDR3: TGTGCCAGCATCAATCCAGGGGGGACTGAAGCTTTCTTT. Translating it yields CASINPGGTEAFF.

The rearrangement joins TRBV9 to TRBJ1-5; unclear D gene. CDR3 length equals 14 residues. Trimming pared 1 base from V and 0 bases from J, leaving 5 bases between. CDR1 is SGDLS and CDR2 is YYNGEE in the germline V gene. The CDR3 bases are TGTGCCAGCAGCGTATCAGATAGCAATCAGCCCCAGCATTTT. Residues: CASSVSDSNQPQHF.

V is TRBV10-2 and J is TRBJ1-1; D remains ambiguous. Germline V gives CDR1 WSHSY, CDR2 SAAADI. The CDR3 sequence is 13 residues long. Trimming took off 4 bases at V and 0 bases at J, with 6 bases between the two ends. The CDR3 DNA sequence: TGCGCCAGCAGTGGACTCATGAACACTGAAGCTTTCTTT. It yields the protein CASSGLMNTEAFF.

The chain has TRBV6-6 and TRBJ1-3, with D possibly matching TRBD1 (6 bases). V lost 4 bases to trimming and J lost 0 bases, with 7 bases between them. There are 14 residues in the CDR3. Germline V CDR1 and CDR2: MNHNY, SVGAGI (reference sequence). CDR3: CASSWTASGNTIYF. The CDR3, as DNA: TGTGCCAGCAGTTGGACAGCCTCTGGAAACACCATATATTTT.

The CDR3 DNA reads as TGCGCCAGCAGCACCGACAGCACCACTAACTATGGCTACACCTTC. This codes for CASSTDSTTNYGYTF. The chain combines TRBV5-1 with TRBJ1-2; TRBD1 might be the D (5 bases). Germline V gene data show CDR1 as SGHRS and CDR2 as YFSETQ. The length of the CDR3 is 15 residues. Trimming stripped 4 bases from V and 0 bases from J, with 13 bases between.

This clone was counted a single time. The chain links TRBV28 to TRBJ2-7; D is perhaps TRBD1 (5 bases). This CDR3 contains 16 residues. Germline CDR1 is MDHEN and CDR2 is SYDVKM. Trimming took 5 bases from V and 2 from J, leaving 19 bases between them. The CDR3 here is CASSGQDKGNPYEQYV. The CDR3 DNA is TGTGCCAGCAGTGGTCAGGACAAGGGGAACCCCTACGAGCAGTACGTC.

The V and J genes are TRBV7-9 and TRBJ1-3, with 7 bases identical to TRBD1. Trimming took 2 bases from V and 0 from J; bases not matched to a gene: 4. Looked up from germline, CDR1 is SEHNR and CDR2 is FQNEAQ (reference sequence). The CDR3 contains 16 residues. The chain's CDR3 is CASSLMGTDSGNTIYF. In DNA form, the CDR3 reads TGTGCCAGCAGCTTAATGGGGACAGACTCTGGAAACACCATATATTTT.

The gene calls are TRBV7-9 and TRBJ2-3; TRBD2 might be the D (6 bases). The length of the CDR3 is 15 residues. Trimming stripped 7 bases from V and 0 bases from J, with 14 bases between. Looked up from germline, CDR1 is SEHNR and CDR2 is FQNEAQ (reference sequence). This CDR3 is CASTSSGVSTDTQYF. CDR3 in DNA: TGTGCCAGCACCTCGTCGGGGGTTAGCACAGATACGCAGTATTTT.